This passage covers 8 T cell receptor beta chains from one sample sequenced in a study of blood T cells in healthy people across ages. A second PCR, run for roughly 7 to 12 cycles, used a sample-barcoded 5' primer plus a J-beta primer mix. TCRdb independently ran MiXCR on the 5' RACE reads; one entry per CDR3 protein. The repertoire holds under 1,000,000 distinct CDR3 sequences, with 35% to 50% as singletons. Specimen: blood. The receptors here all came from a man at least 80 years old in good health.

The chain has TRBV5-1 and TRBJ1-6; possible D gene TRBD1, 5 bases. Trimming stripped 2 bases from V and 8 bases from J, with 17 bases between. From germline, CDR1 is SGHRS and CDR2 YFSETQ. CDR3 size: 16 residues. Here the CDR3 reads CASSLGAKGADSPLHF. CDR3 sequence (DNA): TGCGCCAGCAGCTTAGGGGCTAAAGGAGCGGATTCACCCCTCCACTTT.

The count of this clonotype is one. The chain has TRBV6-4 and TRBJ2-3; D unresolved. Germline CDR1 reads MRHNA; CDR2 reads SNTAGT. This CDR3 is 13 amino acids long. Trimming left V 8 bases short and J 2 bases short, with 11 bases between. CDR3 bases: TGTGCCAGCGCTCTAGGAAACACAGATACGCAGTATTTT. Its protein is CASALGNTDTQYF.

The chain couples TRBV9 to TRBJ2-3; 9 positions agree with TRBD2. The CDR3 covers 15 residues. Germline values: CDR1 SGDLS, CDR2 YYNGEE. J was trimmed by 4 bases and V by 4 bases; bases with no gene match: 7. CDR3 DNA: TGTGCCAGCAGCCCAGCGGGAGGAGACCCAGATACGCAGTATTTT. This gives the protein CASSPAGGDPDTQYF.

This clonotype was seen only a few times. The genes are TRBV12-3 or TRBV12-4 and TRBJ2-7, with a weak D call TRBD2 (7 bases). The CDR3 spans 15 residues. V was shortened by 6 bases and J by 5 bases, with 20 bases between the two germline ends. The CDR3: CASRGGAGIVNEQYF. The CDR3 DNA follows: TGTGCCAGCAGGGGGGGGGCAGGGATAGTCAACGAGCAGTACTTC.

This clonotype has just one count. The chain has TRBV24-1 and TRBJ2-7; D unclear. The CDR3 has 13 amino acids. Looked up from germline, CDR1 is KGHDR and CDR2 is SFDVKD. Trimming took 4 bases from V and 6 from J, leaving 12 bases between them. The CDR3 sequence is CATSDPGGVEQYF. CDR3 in DNA: TGTGCCACCAGTGACCCGGGTGGAGTCGAGCAGTACTTC.

Worth noting for this clonotype: One end of the junction fails to match germline, which may point to a read error. The chain links TRBV7-2 to TRBJ2-1; D remains unclear. The CDR3 loop spans 13 amino acids. Germline lookup yields CDR1 SGHTA and CDR2 FQGNSA. CDR3 DNA sequence: TGTGCCGGCAGCTTTTTTGTCCCCAATGAGCAGTTCTTC. It specifies CAGSFFVPNEQFF.

V and J are TRBV27 and TRBJ2-5; TRBD1 might be the D (6 bases). The CDR3 is 13 amino acids. Per the germline V gene, CDR1 is MNHEY and CDR2 is SMNVEV (reference sequence). The V gene lost 5 bases and the J gene lost 4 bases, with 11 bases spanning the gap. The CDR3 protein is CASSIIQGETQYF. The CDR3 DNA is TGTGCCAGCAGTATCATACAGGGAGAGACCCAGTACTTC.

The gene calls are TRBV7-2 and TRBJ1-2; D gene unclear. The CDR3 runs 15 residues. Germline V gene lookup returns CDR1 SGHTA and CDR2 FQGNSA. With 1 base removed from V and 5 bases from J, the gap between germline ends came to 14 bases. CDR3 loop: CASSLGVGGLYGYTF. As DNA, the CDR3 is TGTGCCAGCAGCTTAGGGGTCGGAGGGTTATATGGCTACACCTTC. The complete variable domain, with remaining parts taken from reference TRBV7-2 and TRBJ1-2, reads GAGVSQSPSNKVTEKGKDVELRCDPISGHTALYWYRQSLGQGLEFLIYFQGNSAPDKSGLPSDRFSAERTGGSVSTLTIQRTQQEDSAVYLCASSLGVGGLYGYTFGSGTRLTVV.